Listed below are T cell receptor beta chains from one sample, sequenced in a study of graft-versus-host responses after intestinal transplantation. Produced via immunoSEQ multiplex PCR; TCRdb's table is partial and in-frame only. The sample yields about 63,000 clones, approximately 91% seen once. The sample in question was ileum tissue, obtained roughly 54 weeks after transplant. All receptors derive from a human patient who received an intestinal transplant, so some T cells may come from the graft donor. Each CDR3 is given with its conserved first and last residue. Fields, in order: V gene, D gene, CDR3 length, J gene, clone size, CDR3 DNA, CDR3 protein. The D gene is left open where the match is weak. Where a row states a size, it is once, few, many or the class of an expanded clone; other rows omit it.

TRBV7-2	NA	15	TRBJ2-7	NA	TGTGCCAGCAGCTACTACCCAGGTGACTCCTACGAGCAGTACTTC	CASSYYPGDSYEQYF
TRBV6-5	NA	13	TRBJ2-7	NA	TGTGCCAGCAGTTTTACTGCGGGGAACGAGCAGTACTTC	CASSFTAGNEQYF
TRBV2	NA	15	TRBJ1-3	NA	TGTGCCAGCAGTGGACAGACACCCTCTGGAAACACCATATATTTT	CASSGQTPSGNTIYF
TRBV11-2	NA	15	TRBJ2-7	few	TGTGCCAGCAGCCCCTGGGACGGGCACTACTACGAGCAGTACTTC	CASSPWDGHYYEQYF
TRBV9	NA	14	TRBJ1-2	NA	TGTGCCAGCAGCGTCAGACAGGATACGGAGGGCTACACCTTC	CASSVRQDTEGYTF
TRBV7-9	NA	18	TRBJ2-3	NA	TGTGCCAGCAGCTTAGGTAGGGGACCCGCAAGAGAGGCAGATACGCAGTATTTT	CASSLGRGPAREADTQYF
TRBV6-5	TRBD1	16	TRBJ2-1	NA	TGTGCCAGCAGTTCCGGGACAGGGGGCTCCTACAATGAGCAGTTCTTC	CASSSGTGGSYNEQFF
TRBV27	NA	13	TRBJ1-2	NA	TGTGCCAGCAGTTTACGGGGGAACTATGGCTACACCTTC	CASSLRGNYGYTF
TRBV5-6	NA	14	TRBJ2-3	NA	TGTGCCAGCAGCTTGGAAGGCGGCACAGATACGCAGTATTTT	CASSLEGGTDTQYF
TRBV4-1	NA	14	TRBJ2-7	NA	TGCGCCAGCAGCCAAGTAACAGGCCCCTACGAGCAGTACTTC	CASSQVTGPYEQYF
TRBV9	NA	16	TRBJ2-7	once	TGTGCCAGCAGCGTAGTCCGGGGGGTCAGGGGCGGCGAGCAGTACTTC	CASSVVRGVRGGEQYF
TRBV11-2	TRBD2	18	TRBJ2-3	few	TGTGCCAGCAGCTTAGTTGGTAGCGGGAGAAAGGGCACAGATACGCAGTATTTT	CASSLVGSGRKGTDTQYF
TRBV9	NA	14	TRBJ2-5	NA	TGTGCCAGCAGCGTAGGATTAGCCAGAGAGACCCAGTACTTC	CASSVGLARETQYF
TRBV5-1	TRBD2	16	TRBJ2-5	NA	TGCGCCAGCAGCTCCGGGACTAGCGGATTGCAAGAGACCCAGTACTTC	CASSSGTSGLQETQYF
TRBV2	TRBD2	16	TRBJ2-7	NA	TGTGCCAGCAGTGAAGTGGGACTACCCCCAGACTACGAGCAGTACTTC	CASSEVGLPPDYEQYF
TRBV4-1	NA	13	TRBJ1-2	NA	TGCGTCAGCAGCCAAGAAAGAGGCTATGGCTACACCTTC	CVSSQERGYGYTF
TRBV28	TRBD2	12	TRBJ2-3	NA	TGTGCCAGCAGTTTGAGCGGGAATACGCAGTATTTT	CASSLSGNTQYF
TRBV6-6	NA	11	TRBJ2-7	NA	TGTGCCAGCAGCCCGGCGTACGAGCAGTACTTC	CASSPAYEQYF
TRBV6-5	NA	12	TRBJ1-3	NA	TGTGCCAGCAGTTCCCCAGGAAACACCATATATTTT	CASSSPGNTIYF
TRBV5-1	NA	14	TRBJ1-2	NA	TGCGCCAGCAGCCCCACTCCTAGTAACTATGGCTACACCTTC	CASSPTPSNYGYTF
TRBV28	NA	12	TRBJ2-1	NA	TGTGCCAGCAGTTCCGTATGGGATGAGCAGTTCTTC	CASSSVWDEQFF
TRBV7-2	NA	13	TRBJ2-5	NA	TGTGCCAGCAGCCCGGGACGAGAGGAGACCCAGTACTTC	CASSPGREETQYF
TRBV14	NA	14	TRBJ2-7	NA	TGTGCCAGCAGCCAAGATAGGGGGGGGCTCGAGCAGTACTTC	CASSQDRGGLEQYF
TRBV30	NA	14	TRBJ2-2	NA	TGTGCCTGGATAGGGGGTATAGGGACCGGGGAGCTGTTTTTT	CAWIGGIGTGELFF
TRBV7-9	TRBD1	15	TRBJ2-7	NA	TGTGCCAGCAGCCCCAGAGGGGGCGCAGAGTACGAGCAGTACTTC	CASSPRGGAEYEQYF
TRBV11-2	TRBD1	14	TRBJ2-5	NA	TGTGCCAGCAGCACCCAGACGGGACAGTTCGGGCAGTACTTC	CASSTQTGQFGQYF
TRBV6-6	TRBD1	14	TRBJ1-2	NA	TGTGCCAGCAAAACGAAAGGGGGCGGGTATGGCTACACCTTC	CASKTKGGGYGYTF
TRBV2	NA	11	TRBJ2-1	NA	TGTGCCAGCAGTTACTACAATGAGCAGTTCTTC	CASSYYNEQFF
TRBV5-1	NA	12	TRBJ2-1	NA	TGCGCCAGCAGCTTGGCCTACAGTGAGCAGTTCTTC	CASSLAYSEQFF
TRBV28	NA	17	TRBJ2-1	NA	TGTGCCAGCAGTTTACGGGTGGGCGTCAGCTCCTACAATGAGCAGTTCTTC	CASSLRVGVSSYNEQFF
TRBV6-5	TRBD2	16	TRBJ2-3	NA	TGTGCCAGCAGTTCCTTGGGAGCGGGGGTCACAGATACGCAGTATTTT	CASSSLGAGVTDTQYF
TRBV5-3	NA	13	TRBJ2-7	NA	TGTGCCAGAAGCCCTTCTGGCTGCTACGAGCAGTACTTC	CARSPSGCYEQYF
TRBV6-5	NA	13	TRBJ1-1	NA	TGTGCCAGCAGGGATTGGGGCAGCACTGAAGCTTTCTTT	CASRDWGSTEAFF
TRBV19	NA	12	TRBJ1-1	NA	TGTGCCAGTTCAGGGGTGAACACTGAAGCTTTCTTT	CASSGVNTEAFF
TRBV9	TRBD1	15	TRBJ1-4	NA	TGTGCCAGCAGCGTAAGGGACAGTTTAAATGAAAAACTGTTTTTT	CASSVRDSLNEKLFF
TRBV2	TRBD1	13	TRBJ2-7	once	TGTGCCAGCAGGGGACAGGGGCGCTACGAGCAGTACTTC	CASRGQGRYEQYF
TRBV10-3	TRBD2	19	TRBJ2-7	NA	TGTGCCATCAGTGAGTCAGGAGGCGGGGGGGCCGTCAGACCCTACGAGCAGTACTTC	CAISESGGGGAVRPYEQYF
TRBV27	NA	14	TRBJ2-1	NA	TGTGCCAGCAGTTTTTTGACAGATAACAATGAGCAGTTCTTC	CASSFLTDNNEQFF
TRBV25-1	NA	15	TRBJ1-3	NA	TGTGCCAGCAGCGGGACGCTCGGGACCGGAAACACCATATATTTT	CASSGTLGTGNTIYF
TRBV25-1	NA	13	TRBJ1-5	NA	TGTGCCAGCAGTCCATTTCAGAATCAGCCCCAGCATTTT	CASSPFQNQPQHF
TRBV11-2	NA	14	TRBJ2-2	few	TGTGCCAGCAGCCAGTACCGAGGCACCGGGGAGCTGTTTTTT	CASSQYRGTGELFF
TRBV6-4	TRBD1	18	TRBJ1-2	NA	TGTGCCAGCCTACTCCCTTTTAAAAGGGGGCCCTATAACTATGGCTACACCTTC	CASLLPFKRGPYNYGYTF
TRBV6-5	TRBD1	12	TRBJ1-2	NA	TGTGCCAGCAGTACAGGGGGCGATGGCTACACCTTC	CASSTGGDGYTF
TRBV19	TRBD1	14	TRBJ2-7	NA	TGTGCCAGTAGTAGCGGACAGGGGGCGTACGAGCAGTACTTC	CASSSGQGAYEQYF
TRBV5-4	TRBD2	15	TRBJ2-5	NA	TGTGCCAGCAGCTTGGTAGCGGGGGCCCAAGAGACCCAGTACTTC	CASSLVAGAQETQYF
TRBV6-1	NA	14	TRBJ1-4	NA	TGTGCCAGCAGACCGACAGCAACTAATGAAAAACTGTTTTTT	CASRPTATNEKLFF
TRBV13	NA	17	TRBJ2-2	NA	TGTGCCAGCAGCCCAGAAGCCGGGGGCGCGGACACCGGGGAGCTGTTTTTT	CASSPEAGGADTGELFF
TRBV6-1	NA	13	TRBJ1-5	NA	TGTGCCAGCAGTGACGGGGCCAATCAGCCCCAGCATTTT	CASSDGANQPQHF